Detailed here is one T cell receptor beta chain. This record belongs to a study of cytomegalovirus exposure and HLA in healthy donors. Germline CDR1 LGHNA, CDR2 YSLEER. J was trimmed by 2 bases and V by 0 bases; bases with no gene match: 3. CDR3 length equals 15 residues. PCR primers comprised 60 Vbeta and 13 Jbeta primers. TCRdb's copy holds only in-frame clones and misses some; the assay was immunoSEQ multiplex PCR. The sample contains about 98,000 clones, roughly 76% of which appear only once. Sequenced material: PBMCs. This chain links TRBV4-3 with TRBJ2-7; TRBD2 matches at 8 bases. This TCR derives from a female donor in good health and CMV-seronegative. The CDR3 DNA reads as TGCGCCAGCAGCCAAGAATCGGGGGGGCCCTACGAGCAGTACTTC. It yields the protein CASSQESGGPYEQYF.